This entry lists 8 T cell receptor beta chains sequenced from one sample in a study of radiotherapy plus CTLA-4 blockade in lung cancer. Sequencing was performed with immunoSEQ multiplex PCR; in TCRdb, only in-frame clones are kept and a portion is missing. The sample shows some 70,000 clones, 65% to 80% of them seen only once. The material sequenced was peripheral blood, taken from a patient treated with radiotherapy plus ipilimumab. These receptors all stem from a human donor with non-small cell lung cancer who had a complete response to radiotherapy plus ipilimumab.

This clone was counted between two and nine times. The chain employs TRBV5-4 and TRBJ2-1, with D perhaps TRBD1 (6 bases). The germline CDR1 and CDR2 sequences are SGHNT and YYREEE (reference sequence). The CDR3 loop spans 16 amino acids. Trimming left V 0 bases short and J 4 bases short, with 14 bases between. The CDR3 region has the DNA TGTGCCAGCAGCTTGGGCACCGGGACACATTACAATGAGCAGTTCTTC. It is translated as CASSLGTGTHYNEQFF.

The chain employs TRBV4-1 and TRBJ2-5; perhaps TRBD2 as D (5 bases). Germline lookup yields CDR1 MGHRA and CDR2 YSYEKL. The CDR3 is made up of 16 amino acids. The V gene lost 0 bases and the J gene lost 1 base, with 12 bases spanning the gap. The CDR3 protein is CASSQDRGAVQETQYF. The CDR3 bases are TGCGCCAGCAGCCAAGATCGGGGAGCGGTCCAAGAGACCCAGTACTTC.

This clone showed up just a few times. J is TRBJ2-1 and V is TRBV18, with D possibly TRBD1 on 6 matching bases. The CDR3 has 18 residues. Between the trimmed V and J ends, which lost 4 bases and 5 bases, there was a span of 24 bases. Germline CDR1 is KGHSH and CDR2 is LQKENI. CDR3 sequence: CASSRPKTGSRDDNEQFF. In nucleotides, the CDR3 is TGTGCCAGCTCACGACCGAAAACAGGGAGTAGGGACGACAATGAGCAGTTCTTC.

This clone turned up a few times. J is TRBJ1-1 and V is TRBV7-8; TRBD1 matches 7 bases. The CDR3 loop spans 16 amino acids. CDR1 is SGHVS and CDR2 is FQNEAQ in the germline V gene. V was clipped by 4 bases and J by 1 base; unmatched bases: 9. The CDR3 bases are TGTGCCAGCAGCTCGGACAGGTATGGGACGAACACTGAAGCTTTCTTT. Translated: CASSSDRYGTNTEAFF.

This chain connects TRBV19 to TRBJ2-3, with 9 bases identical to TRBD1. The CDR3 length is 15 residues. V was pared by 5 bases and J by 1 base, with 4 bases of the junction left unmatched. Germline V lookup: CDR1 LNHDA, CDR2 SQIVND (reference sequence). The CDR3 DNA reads TGTGCCAGTAGTCCCCGGGACAGGGGCACAGATACGCAGTATTTT. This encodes CASSPRDRGTDTQYF.

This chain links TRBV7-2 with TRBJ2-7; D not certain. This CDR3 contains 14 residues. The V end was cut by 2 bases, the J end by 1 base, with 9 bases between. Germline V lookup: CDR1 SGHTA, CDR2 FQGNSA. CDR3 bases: TGTGCCAGCAGCTTATATGAAGGGTCCTACGAGCAGTACTTC. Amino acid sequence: CASSLYEGSYEQYF.

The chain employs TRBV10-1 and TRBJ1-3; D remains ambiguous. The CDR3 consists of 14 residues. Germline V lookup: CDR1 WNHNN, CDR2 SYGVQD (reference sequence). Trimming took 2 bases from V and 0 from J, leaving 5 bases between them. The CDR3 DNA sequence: TGCGCCAGCAGTGAGGCAGGCTCTGGAAACACCATATATTTT. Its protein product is CASSEAGSGNTIYF.

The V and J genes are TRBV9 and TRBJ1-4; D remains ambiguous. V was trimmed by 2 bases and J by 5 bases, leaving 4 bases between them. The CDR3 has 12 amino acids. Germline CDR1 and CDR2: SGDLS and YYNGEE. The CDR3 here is CASSVGNEKLFF. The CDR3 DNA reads TGTGCCAGCAGCGTCGGAAATGAAAAACTGTTTTTT.